The clone carrying this T cell receptor (beta chain) was detected only a few times. Its target is unknown. This record comes from a study of cytomegalovirus exposure and HLA in healthy donors. PCR was performed using 60 Vbeta and 13 Jbeta primers. Some clones are missing from TCRdb's copy, which holds only in-frame ones; the method was immunoSEQ multiplex PCR. The sample lists about 160,000 clones, about three quarters occurring once. Findings and caveats of the study: With later analysis, a missense DCLRE1C variant became linked to TCR beta V- and J-gene trimming. Earlier analysis yielded a pattern in which most TCR beta V segments were productive about 90% or about 30% of the time. A later analysis showed TCR association rates differing by HLA locus, peaking at DRB1 and lowest at HLA-C.

The sequencing input was PBMCs. The receptor comes from a female donor in good health and CMV-seronegative.

The CDR3 region is CASSLGQSYEQYF. The CDR3 region has the DNA TGTGCCAGCAGTTTGGGACAGAGCTACGAGCAGTACTTC. The rearrangement joins TRBV27 to TRBJ2-7; TRBD1 aligns across 7 bases. V lost 3 bases, J lost 3 bases, and 2 bases stayed unmatched. CDR3 length: 13 amino acids. Germline V lookup: CDR1 MNHEY, CDR2 SMNVEV (reference sequence).